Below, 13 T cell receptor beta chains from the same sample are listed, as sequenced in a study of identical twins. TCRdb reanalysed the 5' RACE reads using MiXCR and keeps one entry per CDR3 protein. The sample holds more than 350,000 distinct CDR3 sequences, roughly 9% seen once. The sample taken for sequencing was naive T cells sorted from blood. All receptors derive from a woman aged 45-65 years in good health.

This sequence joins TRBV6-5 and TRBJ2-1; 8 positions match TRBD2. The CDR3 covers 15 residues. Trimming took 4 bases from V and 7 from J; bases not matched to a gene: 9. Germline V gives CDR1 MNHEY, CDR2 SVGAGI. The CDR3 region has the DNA TGTGCCAGCAGTTCTCGGACTAGCTTGTCAAATGAGCAGTTCTTC. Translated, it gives CASSSRTSLSNEQFF.

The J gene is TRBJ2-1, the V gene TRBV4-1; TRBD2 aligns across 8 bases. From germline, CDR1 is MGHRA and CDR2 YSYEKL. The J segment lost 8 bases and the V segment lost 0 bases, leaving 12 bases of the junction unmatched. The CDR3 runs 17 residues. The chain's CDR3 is CASSQDQGLVGLDEQFF. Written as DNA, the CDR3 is TGCGCCAGCAGCCAAGACCAGGGACTAGTGGGTTTGGATGAGCAGTTCTTC.

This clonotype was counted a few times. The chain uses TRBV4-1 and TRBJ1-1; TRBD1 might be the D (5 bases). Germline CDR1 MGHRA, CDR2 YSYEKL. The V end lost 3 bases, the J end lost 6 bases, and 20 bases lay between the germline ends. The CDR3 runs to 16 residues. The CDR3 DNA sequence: TGCGCCAGCAGCCATACCCCGGGACGGACGGGGGCTGAAGCTTTCTTT. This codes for CASSHTPGRTGAEAFF.

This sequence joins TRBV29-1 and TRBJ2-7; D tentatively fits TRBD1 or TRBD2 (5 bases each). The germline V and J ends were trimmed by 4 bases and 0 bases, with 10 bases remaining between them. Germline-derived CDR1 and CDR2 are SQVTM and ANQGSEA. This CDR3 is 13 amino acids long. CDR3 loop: CSVGGRSSYEQYF. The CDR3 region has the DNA TGCAGCGTTGGGGGGAGAAGCTCCTACGAGCAGTACTTC.

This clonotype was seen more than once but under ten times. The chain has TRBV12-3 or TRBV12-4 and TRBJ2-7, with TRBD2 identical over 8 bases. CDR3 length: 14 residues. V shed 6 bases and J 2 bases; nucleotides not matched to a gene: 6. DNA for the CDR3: TGTGCCAGCAGACCAAGCGGGAGAACCTACGAGCAGTACTTC. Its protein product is CASRPSGRTYEQYF.

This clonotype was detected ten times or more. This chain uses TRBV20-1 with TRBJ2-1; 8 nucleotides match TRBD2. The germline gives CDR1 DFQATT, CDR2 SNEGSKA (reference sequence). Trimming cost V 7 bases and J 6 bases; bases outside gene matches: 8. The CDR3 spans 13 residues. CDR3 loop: CSVPPGTSNEQFF. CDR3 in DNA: TGCAGTGTTCCGCCCGGGACTAGCAATGAGCAGTTCTTC.

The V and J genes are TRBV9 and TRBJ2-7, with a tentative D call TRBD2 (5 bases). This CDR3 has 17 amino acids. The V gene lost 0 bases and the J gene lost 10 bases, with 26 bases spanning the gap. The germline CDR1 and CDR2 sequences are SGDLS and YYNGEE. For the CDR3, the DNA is TGTGCCAGCAGCGTAGCTCTCCTAGGCTACTCGGACTCGAAACAGTACTTC. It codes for CASSVALLGYSDSKQYF.

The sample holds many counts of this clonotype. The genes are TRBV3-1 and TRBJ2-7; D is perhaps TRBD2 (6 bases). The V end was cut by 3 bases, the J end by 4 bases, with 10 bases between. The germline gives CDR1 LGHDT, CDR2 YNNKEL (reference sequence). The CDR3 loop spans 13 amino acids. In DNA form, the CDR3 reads TGTGCCAGCAGCCACTTAGGGACTTACGAGCAGTACGTC. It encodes CASSHLGTYEQYV.

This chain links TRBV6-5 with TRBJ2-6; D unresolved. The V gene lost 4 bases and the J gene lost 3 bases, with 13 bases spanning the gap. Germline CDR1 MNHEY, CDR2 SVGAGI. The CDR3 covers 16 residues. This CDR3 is CASSFSTVFGANVLTF. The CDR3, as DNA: TGTGCCAGCAGTTTCTCGACTGTCTTTGGGGCCAACGTCCTGACTTTC.

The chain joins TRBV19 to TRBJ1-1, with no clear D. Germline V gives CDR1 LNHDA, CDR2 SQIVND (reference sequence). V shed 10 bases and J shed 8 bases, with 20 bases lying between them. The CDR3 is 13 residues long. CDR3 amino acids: CATKGWPGQEAFF. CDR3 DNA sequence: TGTGCCACGAAAGGTTGGCCGGGTCAGGAAGCTTTCTTT. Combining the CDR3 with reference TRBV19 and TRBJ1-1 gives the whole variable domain DGGITQSPKYLFRKEGQNVTLSCEQNLNHDAMYWYRQDPGQGLRLIYYSQIVNDFQKGDIAEGYSVSREKKESFPLTVTSAQKNPTAFYLCATKGWPGQEAFFGQGTRLTVV.

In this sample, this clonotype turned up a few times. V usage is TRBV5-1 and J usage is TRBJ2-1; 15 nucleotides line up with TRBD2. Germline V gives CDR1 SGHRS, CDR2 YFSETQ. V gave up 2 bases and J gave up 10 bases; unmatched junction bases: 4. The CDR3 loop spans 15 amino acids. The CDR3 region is CASSFGLAGGEEQFF. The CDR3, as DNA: TGCGCCAGCAGCTTTGGACTAGCGGGGGGGGAGGAGCAGTTCTTC.

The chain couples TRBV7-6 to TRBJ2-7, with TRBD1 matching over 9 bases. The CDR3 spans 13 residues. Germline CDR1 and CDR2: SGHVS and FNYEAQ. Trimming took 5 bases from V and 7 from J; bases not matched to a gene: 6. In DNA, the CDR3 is TGTGCCAGCAGCCGGGGACAGGGTTTAGAGCAGTACTTC. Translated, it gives CASSRGQGLEQYF. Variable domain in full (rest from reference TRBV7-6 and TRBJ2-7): GAGVSQSPRYKVTKRGQDVALRCDPISGHVSLYWYRQALGQGPEFLTYFNYEAQQDKSGLPNDRFSAERPEGSISTLTIQRTEQRDSAMYRCASSRGQGLEQYFGPGTRLTVT.

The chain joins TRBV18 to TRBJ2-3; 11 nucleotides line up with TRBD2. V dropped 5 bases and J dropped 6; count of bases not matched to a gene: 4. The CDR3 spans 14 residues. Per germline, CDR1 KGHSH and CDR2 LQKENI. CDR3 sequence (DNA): TGTGCCAGCTCAGTACTAGCGGGAGTTGATACGCAGTATTTT. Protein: CASSVLAGVDTQYF.